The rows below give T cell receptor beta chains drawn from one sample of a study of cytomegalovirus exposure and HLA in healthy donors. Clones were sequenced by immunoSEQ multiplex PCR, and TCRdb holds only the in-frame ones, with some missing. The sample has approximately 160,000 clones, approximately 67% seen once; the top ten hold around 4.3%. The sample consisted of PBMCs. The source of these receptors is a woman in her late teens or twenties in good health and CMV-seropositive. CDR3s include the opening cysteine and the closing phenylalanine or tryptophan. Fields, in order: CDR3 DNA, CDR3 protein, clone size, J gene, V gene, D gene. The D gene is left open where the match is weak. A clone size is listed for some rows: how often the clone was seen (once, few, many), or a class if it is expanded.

CDR3 DNA: TGTGCCTGGAGTCCGGTAGCGGCAGATACGCAGTATTTT; CDR3 protein: CAWSPVAADTQYF; clone size: -; J gene: TRBJ2-3; V gene: TRBV30; D gene: -
CDR3 DNA: TGCGCCAGCAGCCCGGGACTAGCGGGGGGCACAGATACGCAGTATTTT; CDR3 protein: CASSPGLAGGTDTQYF; clone size: few; J gene: TRBJ2-3; V gene: TRBV5-1; D gene: TRBD2
CDR3 DNA: TGCGCCAGCACGTCTGGCAGGGCCTATGAAGCTTTCTTT; CDR3 protein: CASTSGRAYEAFF; clone size: -; J gene: TRBJ1-1; V gene: TRBV10-2; D gene: -
CDR3 DNA: TGTGCCAGCTCACCACCAGCTAGCGGACTCTCCTACAATGAGCAGTTCTTC; CDR3 protein: CASSPPASGLSYNEQFF; clone size: -; J gene: TRBJ2-1; V gene: TRBV18; D gene: TRBD2
CDR3 DNA: TGTGCCAGCACCCCATTGGCGGGAGAAAACTATGGCTACACCTTC; CDR3 protein: CASTPLAGENYGYTF; clone size: -; J gene: TRBJ1-2; V gene: TRBV27; D gene: -
CDR3 DNA: TGCGCCAGCAGCCTCCAGACAGGGAGCCGCTACGAGCAGTACTTC; CDR3 protein: CASSLQTGSRYEQYF; clone size: few; J gene: TRBJ2-7; V gene: TRBV4-1; D gene: TRBD1
CDR3 DNA: TGTGCCAGCAGTTCGACTAGCGGGACCTACGAGCAGTACTTC; CDR3 protein: CASSSTSGTYEQYF; clone size: few; J gene: TRBJ2-7; V gene: TRBV9; D gene: TRBD2
CDR3 DNA: TGCAGTGCACCTCGCGGGGTTGAGCAGTTCTTC; CDR3 protein: CSAPRGVEQFF; clone size: -; J gene: TRBJ2-1; V gene: TRBV20-1; D gene: -
CDR3 DNA: TGTGCCAGTAGTATAGGAGTCTCCTCCTACAATGAGCAGTTCTTC; CDR3 protein: CASSIGVSSYNEQFF; clone size: -; J gene: TRBJ2-1; V gene: TRBV19; D gene: -
CDR3 DNA: TGTGCCAGCAGCTTAGCCCGGACAGCCTTTAACTATGGCTACACCTTC; CDR3 protein: CASSLARTAFNYGYTF; clone size: few; J gene: TRBJ1-2; V gene: TRBV7-9; D gene: -
CDR3 DNA: TGTGCCAGCAGTGAAGCCCCGGACAGGTATAGCAATCAGCCCCAGCATTTT; CDR3 protein: CASSEAPDRYSNQPQHF; clone size: few; J gene: TRBJ1-5; V gene: TRBV6-1; D gene: TRBD1
CDR3 DNA: TGTGCCAGCTCACCACCTACAGGGGTCGGCTACACCTTC; CDR3 protein: CASSPPTGVGYTF; clone size: -; J gene: TRBJ1-2; V gene: TRBV18; D gene: TRBD1
CDR3 DNA: TGTGCCAGCAGTCTGGCCCTCCATCAGCCCCAGCATTTT; CDR3 protein: CASSLALHQPQHF; clone size: -; J gene: TRBJ1-5; V gene: TRBV27; D gene: -
CDR3 DNA: TGTGCCAGCAGCTCGCCGGGACAGGGCATAAATGAGCAGTTCTTC; CDR3 protein: CASSSPGQGINEQFF; clone size: -; J gene: TRBJ2-1; V gene: TRBV5-6; D gene: TRBD1
CDR3 DNA: TGTGCCAGCAGTGAAATCCCAGGGGCCGTTTACGAGCAGTACTTC; CDR3 protein: CASSEIPGAVYEQYF; clone size: -; J gene: TRBJ2-7; V gene: TRBV6-1; D gene: -
CDR3 DNA: TGTGCCAGCAGTCCCACAGGGCTCTCTGGAAACACCATATATTTT; CDR3 protein: CASSPTGLSGNTIYF; clone size: -; J gene: TRBJ1-3; V gene: TRBV27; D gene: -
CDR3 DNA: TGTGCCAGCAGTGAAGAGGGCAGGTTGGGGAACACTGAAGCTTTCTTT; CDR3 protein: CASSEEGRLGNTEAFF; clone size: once; J gene: TRBJ1-1; V gene: TRBV25-1; D gene: -
CDR3 DNA: TGTGCCAGCAGTTTGGGAGGGGCCGATCAGCCCCAGCATTTT; CDR3 protein: CASSLGGADQPQHF; clone size: -; J gene: TRBJ1-5; V gene: TRBV27; D gene: -
CDR3 DNA: TGTGCCAGCAGCCAACCTAGGGGGGGAGGCAATGAGCAGTTCTTC; CDR3 protein: CASSQPRGGGNEQFF; clone size: -; J gene: TRBJ2-1; V gene: TRBV4-2; D gene: -
CDR3 DNA: TGTGCCAGCAGCTTAGTTTCAACTAGCCTCTACAATGAGCAGTTCTTC; CDR3 protein: CASSLVSTSLYNEQFF; clone size: -; J gene: TRBJ2-1; V gene: TRBV7-2; D gene: -
CDR3 DNA: TGCGCCAGCAGCCAACTGGGACAGGCGGCGAACACCGGGGAGCTGTTTTTT; CDR3 protein: CASSQLGQAANTGELFF; clone size: -; J gene: TRBJ2-2; V gene: TRBV4-1; D gene: TRBD1
CDR3 DNA: TGTGCCAGCAGTTCGGGATTACTCTCCCCCGTAGGTGGAAACACCATATATTTT; CDR3 protein: CASSSGLLSPVGGNTIYF; clone size: once; J gene: TRBJ1-3; V gene: TRBV27; D gene: -
CDR3 DNA: TGTGCCAGCACCCAAGACAGGGAGAGACCCTACGAGCAGTACTTC; CDR3 protein: CASTQDRERPYEQYF; clone size: -; J gene: TRBJ2-7; V gene: TRBV7-9; D gene: TRBD1
CDR3 DNA: TGTGCCAGCAGCCCCCAGGCCGGGAGCTACGAGCAGTACTTC; CDR3 protein: CASSPQAGSYEQYF; clone size: -; J gene: TRBJ2-7; V gene: TRBV9; D gene: -
CDR3 DNA: TGTGCCAGCAGCTTATGGGACAGGGGGCGTCATGAGCAGTTCTTC; CDR3 protein: CASSLWDRGRHEQFF; clone size: -; J gene: TRBJ2-1; V gene: TRBV7-3; D gene: TRBD1
CDR3 DNA: TGTGCTAGTGGTTTCTACAGGGGGCATGAGCAGTTCTTC; CDR3 protein: CASGFYRGHEQFF; clone size: few; J gene: TRBJ2-1; V gene: TRBV12-5; D gene: TRBD1
CDR3 DNA: TGCGCCAGCAGCTTGTGGACTAGCGGGAGTGAGCAGTTCTTC; CDR3 protein: CASSLWTSGSEQFF; clone size: -; J gene: TRBJ2-1; V gene: TRBV5-1; D gene: TRBD2
CDR3 DNA: TGTGCCAGCACCCAAACAGGGACCACTGAAGCTTTCTTT; CDR3 protein: CASTQTGTTEAFF; clone size: -; J gene: TRBJ1-1; V gene: TRBV27; D gene: -
CDR3 DNA: TGTGCCAGCAGGGACGACAGTTCTTACGAGCAGTACTTC; CDR3 protein: CASRDDSSYEQYF; clone size: -; J gene: TRBJ2-7; V gene: TRBV2; D gene: -
CDR3 DNA: TGTGCCAGCAGTTTTGACAGGAACATTAACTATGGCTACACCTTC; CDR3 protein: CASSFDRNINYGYTF; clone size: -; J gene: TRBJ1-2; V gene: TRBV27; D gene: -
CDR3 DNA: TGCGCCAGCAGCCAAGTGACAGGGGGCGACGAGCAGTACTTC; CDR3 protein: CASSQVTGGDEQYF; clone size: -; J gene: TRBJ2-7; V gene: TRBV4-1; D gene: TRBD1
CDR3 DNA: TGTGCCAGTAGTATCCGGGGTCAAGAGACCCAGTACTTC; CDR3 protein: CASSIRGQETQYF; clone size: once; J gene: TRBJ2-5; V gene: TRBV19; D gene: -
CDR3 DNA: TGTGCCAGCAGCCCTTCAGGGACAACGAACACTGAAGCTTTCTTT; CDR3 protein: CASSPSGTTNTEAFF; clone size: -; J gene: TRBJ1-1; V gene: TRBV27; D gene: -
CDR3 DNA: TGTGCCAGCTCACCACCACAGGGCATACTAAACACTGAAGCTTTCTTT; CDR3 protein: CASSPPQGILNTEAFF; clone size: -; J gene: TRBJ1-1; V gene: TRBV18; D gene: -
CDR3 DNA: TGTGCCAGCAGCTTAAGTTTAGGGGGATCCTACAATGAGCAGTTCTTC; CDR3 protein: CASSLSLGGSYNEQFF; clone size: -; J gene: TRBJ2-1; V gene: TRBV7-2; D gene: -
CDR3 DNA: TGTGCCTGGAGTGTACCACCCTACCATGGCTACACCTTC; CDR3 protein: CAWSVPPYHGYTF; clone size: -; J gene: TRBJ1-2; V gene: TRBV30; D gene: -
CDR3 DNA: TGTGCTAGTGGTTTAAGCGGGAGTCAAAACACCGGGGAGCTGTTTTTT; CDR3 protein: CASGLSGSQNTGELFF; clone size: -; J gene: TRBJ2-2; V gene: TRBV12-5; D gene: TRBD2
CDR3 DNA: TGTGCCAGCAGTCTCGGTCACAGGGGTGATGAGCAGTTCTTC; CDR3 protein: CASSLGHRGDEQFF; clone size: few; J gene: TRBJ2-1; V gene: TRBV7-9; D gene: TRBD1
CDR3 DNA: TGTGCTAGCAGCCTCAGGCTAGCGGGAGGGTCCTACAATGAGCAGTTCTTC; CDR3 protein: CASSLRLAGGSYNEQFF; clone size: -; J gene: TRBJ2-1; V gene: TRBV7-7; D gene: TRBD2
CDR3 DNA: TGTGCCAGCAGCTCTATGACGACAGGAGTTGAAGCTTTCTTT; CDR3 protein: CASSSMTTGVEAFF; clone size: few; J gene: TRBJ1-1; V gene: TRBV11-2; D gene: -
CDR3 DNA: TGTGCCAGCAGTCCCTTAGCGGGAGGCATGGGCGAGCAGTACTTC; CDR3 protein: CASSPLAGGMGEQYF; clone size: -; J gene: TRBJ2-7; V gene: TRBV6-5; D gene: TRBD2
CDR3 DNA: TGTGCCAGCAGCAAGCGGGGGCGCAGCGATGAGCAGTTCTTC; CDR3 protein: CASSKRGRSDEQFF; clone size: -; J gene: TRBJ2-1; V gene: TRBV7-2; D gene: TRBD2
CDR3 DNA: TGCGCCAGCAGCCAAGCATCGGGGGGTTGGAGTGAGCAGTTCTTC; CDR3 protein: CASSQASGGWSEQFF; clone size: -; J gene: TRBJ2-1; V gene: TRBV4-3; D gene: TRBD2
CDR3 DNA: TGTGCCTGGACCGGGACAGGGAATGAAAAACTGTTTTTT; CDR3 protein: CAWTGTGNEKLFF; clone size: -; J gene: TRBJ1-4; V gene: TRBV30; D gene: TRBD1
CDR3 DNA: TGTGCTAGCAGCCCTACCTCGGCTAGCGCGTTCTCCTACAATGAGCAGTTCTTC; CDR3 protein: CASSPTSASAFSYNEQFF; clone size: -; J gene: TRBJ2-1; V gene: TRBV7-7; D gene: -
CDR3 DNA: TGTGCCAGCAGCCCAGGGGGACAGTCGGGTGATACGCAGTATTTT; CDR3 protein: CASSPGGQSGDTQYF; clone size: -; J gene: TRBJ2-3; V gene: TRBV11-3; D gene: TRBD1
CDR3 DNA: TGTGCCAGCACTGCCCCCAGACTAGCCTACGAGCAGTACTTC; CDR3 protein: CASTAPRLAYEQYF; clone size: few; J gene: TRBJ2-7; V gene: TRBV6-5; D gene: -
CDR3 DNA: TGTGCCAGCAACCGGGACAGGGGCAACGAGCAGTACTTC; CDR3 protein: CASNRDRGNEQYF; clone size: -; J gene: TRBJ2-7; V gene: TRBV2; D gene: TRBD1
CDR3 DNA: TGTGCCAGCAGTTACCGACCTTTTCCGGACAGAGTGGGTTACACCTTC; CDR3 protein: CASSYRPFPDRVGYTF; clone size: -; J gene: TRBJ1-2; V gene: TRBV6-5; D gene: -
CDR3 DNA: TGTGCTAGTGGTTTGGGGGACAGGGAAACAGATACGCAGTATTTT; CDR3 protein: CASGLGDRETDTQYF; clone size: once; J gene: TRBJ2-3; V gene: TRBV12-5; D gene: TRBD1
CDR3 DNA: TGTGCCAGCAGCTTAGATGGAGGGTTCGGAACCGGGGAGCTGTTTTTT; CDR3 protein: CASSLDGGFGTGELFF; clone size: few; J gene: TRBJ2-2; V gene: TRBV11-1; D gene: -
CDR3 DNA: TGTGCCAGCAGCTCCGAGGGGACCCAGTACTTC; CDR3 protein: CASSSEGTQYF; clone size: -; J gene: TRBJ2-5; V gene: TRBV11-1; D gene: -
CDR3 DNA: TGTGCCAGTAGTATATTCAGCAGGAACAACGAGCAGTACTTC; CDR3 protein: CASSIFSRNNEQYF; clone size: -; J gene: TRBJ2-7; V gene: TRBV19; D gene: -
CDR3 DNA: TGTGCCAGCAGCCCCGGGGGATCTGGGGGCTACACCTTC; CDR3 protein: CASSPGGSGGYTF; clone size: -; J gene: TRBJ1-2; V gene: TRBV7-3; D gene: -
CDR3 DNA: TGCGCCAGCAGCTGGAGCAGCGGGAGCCCGAACACCGGGGAGCTGTTTTTT; CDR3 protein: CASSWSSGSPNTGELFF; clone size: -; J gene: TRBJ2-2; V gene: TRBV5-1; D gene: TRBD2
CDR3 DNA: TGTGCCACCAGCAGGCCATGGGCTAGCGGAGAGGAGACCCAGTACTTC; CDR3 protein: CATSRPWASGEETQYF; clone size: -; J gene: TRBJ2-5; V gene: TRBV15; D gene: TRBD2
CDR3 DNA: TGTGCCAGCAGCGTGGGGACAGGGGTCGAGCAGTACTTC; CDR3 protein: CASSVGTGVEQYF; clone size: -; J gene: TRBJ2-7; V gene: TRBV9; D gene: TRBD1